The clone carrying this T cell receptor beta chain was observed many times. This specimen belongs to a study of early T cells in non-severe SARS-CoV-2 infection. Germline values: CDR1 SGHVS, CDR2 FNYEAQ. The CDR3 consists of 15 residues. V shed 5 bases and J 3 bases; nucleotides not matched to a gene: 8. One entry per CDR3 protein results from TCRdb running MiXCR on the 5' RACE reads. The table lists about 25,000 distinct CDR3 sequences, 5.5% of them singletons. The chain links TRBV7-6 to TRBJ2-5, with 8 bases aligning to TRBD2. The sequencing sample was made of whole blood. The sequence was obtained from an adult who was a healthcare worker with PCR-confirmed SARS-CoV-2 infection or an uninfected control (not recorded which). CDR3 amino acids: CASSSSGTREETQYF. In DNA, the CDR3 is TGTGCCAGCAGCAGTTCCGGGACTAGGGAAGAGACCCAGTACTTC.